This entry lists 18 T cell receptor beta chains sequenced from one sample in a study of blood T cell repertoires in COVID-19. Sequencing was performed with immunoSEQ multiplex PCR; in TCRdb, only in-frame clones are kept and a portion is missing. The repertoire includes over 250,000 clones, over 70% of them detected once, and roughly 10% sits in the top ten. Material: peripheral blood. The receptors here all came from a woman in her 70s with COVID-19, enrolled during active disease.

This chain uses TRBV4-3 with TRBJ1-2; 7 nucleotides align to TRBD1. Germline lookup yields CDR1 LGHNA and CDR2 YSLEER. V lost 0 bases to trimming and J lost 8 bases; unmatched junction nucleotides: 6. The CDR3 has 14 amino acids. The CDR3 region has the DNA TGCGCCAGCAGCCAAGATAGGGGGCGAGGGGGCTACACCTTC. This codes for CASSQDRGRGGYTF.

V and J are TRBV4-1 and TRBJ2-3; TRBD2 matches 9 bases. CDR3 length: 18 amino acids. Germline V gives CDR1 MGHRA, CDR2 YSYEKL. The J segment lost 3 bases and the V segment lost 0 bases, leaving 10 bases of the junction unmatched. The CDR3 DNA reads TGCGCCAGCAGCCAAGATTGGGCTAGCGGGATGAGGACAGATACGCAGTATTTT. Translating it yields CASSQDWASGMRTDTQYF.

The chain uses TRBV6-5 and TRBJ1-5; D is perhaps TRBD1 (5 bases). The CDR3 consists of 13 residues. Germline V lookup: CDR1 MNHEY, CDR2 SVGAGI. Trimming cost V 7 bases and J 6 bases, with 13 bases left between them. CDR3 sequence (DNA): TGTGCCAGCATGGGGGGACCCCCTCAGCCCCAGCATTTT. This gives the protein CASMGGPPQPQHF.

The rearrangement joins TRBV4-1 to TRBJ1-3; D is ambiguous. This CDR3 contains 15 residues. With 2 bases removed from V and 1 base from J, the gap between germline ends came to 9 bases. CDR1 MGHRA and CDR2 YSYEKL come from the germline V gene. This CDR3 reads CASSQPPGSGNTIYF. The CDR3, as DNA: TGCGCCAGCAGCCAACCCCCGGGGTCTGGAAACACCATATATTTT.

The genes are TRBV19 and TRBJ2-1; 8 bases map to TRBD1. After removal of 10 bases from V and 5 bases from J, the junction contained 10 bases not matched to a gene. Germline V lookup: CDR1 LNHDA, CDR2 SQIVND (reference sequence). This CDR3 region has 14 residues. Here the CDR3 reads CATQGQVRNNEQFF. CDR3 in DNA: TGTGCCACCCAGGGACAGGTTAGGAACAATGAGCAGTTCTTC.

This clone is a singleton in its sample. This rearrangement joins TRBV28 to TRBJ1-6; 8 nucleotides match TRBD1. V lost 3 bases to trimming and J lost 5 bases; unmatched junction nucleotides: 6. The germline V gene has CDR1 MDHEN and CDR2 SYDVKM. This CDR3 comprises 16 residues. Written as DNA, the CDR3 is TGTGCCAGCAGTTTTCCCGGGACAGGAAATAATTCACCCCTCCACTTT. This translates into CASSFPGTGNNSPLHF.

The CDR3 DNA is TGTGCCACCAGTGATATTTTATCGGAGAAGCAGTACTTC. It codes for CATSDILSEKQYF. The chain is built from TRBV24-1 and TRBJ2-7; D is uncertain. This CDR3 is 13 amino acids long. V lost 3 bases and J lost 8, with 13 bases in between. Germline V CDR1 and CDR2: KGHDR, SFDVKD.

The chain carries TRBV27 and TRBJ1-2; no clear D. Trimming removed 10 bases at V and 0 bases at J, with 15 bases between. Germline-derived CDR1 and CDR2 are MNHEY and SMNVEV (reference sequence). CDR3 length equals 14 residues. CDR3 region: CATLSNSANYGYTF. In nucleotides, the CDR3 is TGTGCCACCCTATCCAACTCGGCTAACTATGGCTACACCTTC.

The chain couples TRBV10-3 to TRBJ1-5; unclear D gene. There are 15 residues in the CDR3. The germline V and J ends were trimmed by 0 bases and 5 bases, with 11 bases remaining between them. The germline CDR1 and CDR2 sequences are ENHRY and SYGVKD. The CDR3 here is CAISESFGLYQPQHF. Written as DNA, the CDR3 is TGTGCCATCAGTGAGTCCTTTGGGCTATATCAGCCCCAGCATTTT.

CDR3 in DNA: TGTGCCAGCAGCCCCGAACTAGCGGGAGCATCTGATACGCAGTATTTT. Its translation is CASSPELAGASDTQYF. The genes are TRBV5-4 and TRBJ2-3; 11 bases align to TRBD2. Germline V lookup: CDR1 SGHNT, CDR2 YYREEE (reference sequence). V dropped 4 bases and J dropped 6; count of bases not matched to a gene: 10. This CDR3 has 16 residues.

The gene calls are TRBV28 and TRBJ1-5, with a weak D call TRBD1 (5 bases). Germline V CDR1 and CDR2: MDHEN, SYDVKM. This CDR3 contains 14 residues. V dropped 5 bases and J dropped 2 bases, with 10 bases sitting between them. The CDR3 DNA sequence: TGTGCCAGCAGTAAACCGGGGGGCAATCAGCCCCAGCATTTT. Its protein product is CASSKPGGNQPQHF.

The genes are TRBV6-1 and TRBJ1-6; possibly TRBD1 for D (6 bases). Trimming removed 4 bases from V and 6 bases from J, with 19 bases in between. This CDR3 contains 17 residues. Germline assignment: CDR1 MNHNS and CDR2 SASEGT. CDR3 in DNA: TGTGCCAGCAGTGTTTCTCCCCCGAGGGGGTTTAATTCACCCCTCCACTTT. The encoded protein is CASSVSPPRGFNSPLHF.

The V call is TRBV30, the J call TRBJ1-5; weak D call: TRBD1 (6 bases). The CDR3 consists of 14 residues. V shed 0 bases and J shed 5 bases, with 11 bases lying between them. Germline V gene lookup returns CDR1 GTSNPN and CDR2 SVGIG (reference sequence). The CDR3 coding sequence is TGTGCCTGGAGTGTACGAGGGGGTTATCAGCCCCAGCATTTT. Its translation is CAWSVRGGYQPQHF.

This chain connects TRBV3-1 (or the pseudogene TRBV3-2) to TRBJ2-2, with no clear D. The V end was cut by 1 base, the J end by 0 bases, with 9 bases between. Germline V CDR1 and CDR2: LGHDT, YNNKEL (reference sequence). The CDR3 totals 16 residues. The CDR3 DNA reads as TGTGCCAGCAGCCAAGGGGCTACGACGAACACCGGGGAGCTGTTTTTT. As protein: CASSQGATTNTGELFF.

CDR3 DNA: TGCGCCAGCAGCTTGGCCGGAGGTGTTGGTGAAAAACTGTTTTTT. It translates to CASSLAGGVGEKLFF. The J gene is TRBJ1-4, the V gene TRBV5-1; D remains unclear. The CDR3 runs 15 residues. From germline, CDR1 is SGHRS and CDR2 YFSETQ. Trimming took off 0 bases at V and 7 bases at J, with 13 bases between the two ends.

V and J are TRBV7-2 and TRBJ1-2; D is perhaps TRBD1 (5 bases). CDR3 length equals 15 residues. V lost 4 bases and J 4 bases, leaving 16 bases between the germline ends. Germline values: CDR1 SGHTA, CDR2 FQGNSA. Here the CDR3 DNA reads TGTGCCAGCAGCTCCCCCGGAAAGGGGATCTATGGCTACACCTTC. It codes for CASSSPGKGIYGYTF.

The chain combines TRBV2 with TRBJ1-4, with 8 bases fitting TRBD1. The germline gives CDR1 SNHLY, CDR2 FYNNEI. V trimming: 5 bases; J trimming: 5 bases; junction bases outside the gene matches: 7. The CDR3 covers 15 residues. CDR3 sequence: CASSPRTGRNEKLFF. CDR3 bases: TGTGCCAGCAGTCCTAGGACAGGGCGAAATGAAAAACTGTTTTTT.

As DNA, the CDR3 is TGTGCCAGCAGCCAAGATTCGTCAGGGTCGGTGGTGCCCCTCCACTTT. Translation: CASSQDSSGSVVPLHF. V is TRBV3-1 (or the pseudogene TRBV3-2) and J is TRBJ1-6, with TRBD1 as a possible D gene (5 bases). The CDR3 spans 16 residues. CDR1 LGHDT and CDR2 YNNKEL come from the germline V gene (reference sequence). Trimming left V 0 bases short and J 13 bases short, with 19 bases between.